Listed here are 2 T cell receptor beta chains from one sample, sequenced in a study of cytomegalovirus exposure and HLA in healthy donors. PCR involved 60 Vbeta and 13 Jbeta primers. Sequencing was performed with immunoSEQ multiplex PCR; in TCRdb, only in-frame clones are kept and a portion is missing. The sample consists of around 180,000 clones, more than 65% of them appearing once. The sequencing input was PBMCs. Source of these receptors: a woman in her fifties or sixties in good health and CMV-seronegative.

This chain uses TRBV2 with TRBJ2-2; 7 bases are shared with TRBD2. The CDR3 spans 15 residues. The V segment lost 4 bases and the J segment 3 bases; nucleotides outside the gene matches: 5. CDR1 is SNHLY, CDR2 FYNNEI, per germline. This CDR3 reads CASSGGRGYTGELFF. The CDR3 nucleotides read TGTGCCAGCAGTGGGGGGAGGGGATACACCGGGGAGCTGTTTTTT.

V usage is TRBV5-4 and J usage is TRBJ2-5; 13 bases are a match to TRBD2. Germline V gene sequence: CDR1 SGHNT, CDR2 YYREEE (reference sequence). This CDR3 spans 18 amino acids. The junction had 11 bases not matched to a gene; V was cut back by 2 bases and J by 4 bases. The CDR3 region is CASSFPTSGGPRGETQYF. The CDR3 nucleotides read TGTGCCAGCAGCTTCCCGACTAGCGGGGGGCCGCGGGGAGAGACCCAGTACTTC.